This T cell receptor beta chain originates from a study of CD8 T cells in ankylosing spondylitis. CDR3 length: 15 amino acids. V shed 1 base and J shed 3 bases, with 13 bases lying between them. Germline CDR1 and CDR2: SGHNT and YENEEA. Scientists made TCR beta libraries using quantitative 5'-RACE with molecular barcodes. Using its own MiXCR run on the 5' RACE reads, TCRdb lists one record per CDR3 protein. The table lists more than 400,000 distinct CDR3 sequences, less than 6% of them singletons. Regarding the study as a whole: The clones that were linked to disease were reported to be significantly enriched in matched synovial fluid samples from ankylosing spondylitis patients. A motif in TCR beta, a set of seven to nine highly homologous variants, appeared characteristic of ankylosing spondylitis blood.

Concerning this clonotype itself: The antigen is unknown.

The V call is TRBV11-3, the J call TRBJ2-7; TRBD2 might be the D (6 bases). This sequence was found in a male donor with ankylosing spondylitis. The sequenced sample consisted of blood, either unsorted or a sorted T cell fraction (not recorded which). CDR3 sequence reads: CASSLGGPGLYEQYF. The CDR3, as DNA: TGTGCCAGCAGCTTAGGAGGCCCGGGACTCTACGAGCAGTACTTC.